The present T cell receptor beta chain was sequenced within a study of Ad26.COV2.S vaccination and SARS-CoV-2 variants. Study-level background: Within the COV1001 Ad26.COV2.S trial arm, the donor was enrolled.

Treatment noted: over 15 received Ad26.COV2.S at low or high dose, single or two shots; several received placebo; per-sample allocation not given. It was on day 63 after the first vaccine or placebo injection that samples were taken. A Boston donor was an adult aged 18-55 years. Method: immunoSEQ multiplex PCR; TCRdb's copy keeps in-frame clones and lacks some. The sample holds roughly 700,000 clones; around 92% are singletons and the top ten take nearly 1.5%. The CDR3 has 15 amino acids. Trimming removed 0 bases from V and 7 bases from J, with 10 bases in between. Germline assignment: CDR1 LNHNV and CDR2 YYDKDF (reference sequence). This clone was observed once.

V is TRBV15 and J is TRBJ1-6; weak D call: TRBD1 (5 bases). The sample consisted of peripheral blood, taken in a trial of Ad26.COV2.S vaccine versus placebo. The TCR was taken from a person between 18 and 65 years old who received the Ad26.COV2.S COVID-19 vaccine or a placebo. CDR3 protein: CATSRDGGDNSPLHF. Written as DNA, the CDR3 is TGTGCCACCAGCAGAGATGGAGGGGACAATTCACCCCTCCACTTT.